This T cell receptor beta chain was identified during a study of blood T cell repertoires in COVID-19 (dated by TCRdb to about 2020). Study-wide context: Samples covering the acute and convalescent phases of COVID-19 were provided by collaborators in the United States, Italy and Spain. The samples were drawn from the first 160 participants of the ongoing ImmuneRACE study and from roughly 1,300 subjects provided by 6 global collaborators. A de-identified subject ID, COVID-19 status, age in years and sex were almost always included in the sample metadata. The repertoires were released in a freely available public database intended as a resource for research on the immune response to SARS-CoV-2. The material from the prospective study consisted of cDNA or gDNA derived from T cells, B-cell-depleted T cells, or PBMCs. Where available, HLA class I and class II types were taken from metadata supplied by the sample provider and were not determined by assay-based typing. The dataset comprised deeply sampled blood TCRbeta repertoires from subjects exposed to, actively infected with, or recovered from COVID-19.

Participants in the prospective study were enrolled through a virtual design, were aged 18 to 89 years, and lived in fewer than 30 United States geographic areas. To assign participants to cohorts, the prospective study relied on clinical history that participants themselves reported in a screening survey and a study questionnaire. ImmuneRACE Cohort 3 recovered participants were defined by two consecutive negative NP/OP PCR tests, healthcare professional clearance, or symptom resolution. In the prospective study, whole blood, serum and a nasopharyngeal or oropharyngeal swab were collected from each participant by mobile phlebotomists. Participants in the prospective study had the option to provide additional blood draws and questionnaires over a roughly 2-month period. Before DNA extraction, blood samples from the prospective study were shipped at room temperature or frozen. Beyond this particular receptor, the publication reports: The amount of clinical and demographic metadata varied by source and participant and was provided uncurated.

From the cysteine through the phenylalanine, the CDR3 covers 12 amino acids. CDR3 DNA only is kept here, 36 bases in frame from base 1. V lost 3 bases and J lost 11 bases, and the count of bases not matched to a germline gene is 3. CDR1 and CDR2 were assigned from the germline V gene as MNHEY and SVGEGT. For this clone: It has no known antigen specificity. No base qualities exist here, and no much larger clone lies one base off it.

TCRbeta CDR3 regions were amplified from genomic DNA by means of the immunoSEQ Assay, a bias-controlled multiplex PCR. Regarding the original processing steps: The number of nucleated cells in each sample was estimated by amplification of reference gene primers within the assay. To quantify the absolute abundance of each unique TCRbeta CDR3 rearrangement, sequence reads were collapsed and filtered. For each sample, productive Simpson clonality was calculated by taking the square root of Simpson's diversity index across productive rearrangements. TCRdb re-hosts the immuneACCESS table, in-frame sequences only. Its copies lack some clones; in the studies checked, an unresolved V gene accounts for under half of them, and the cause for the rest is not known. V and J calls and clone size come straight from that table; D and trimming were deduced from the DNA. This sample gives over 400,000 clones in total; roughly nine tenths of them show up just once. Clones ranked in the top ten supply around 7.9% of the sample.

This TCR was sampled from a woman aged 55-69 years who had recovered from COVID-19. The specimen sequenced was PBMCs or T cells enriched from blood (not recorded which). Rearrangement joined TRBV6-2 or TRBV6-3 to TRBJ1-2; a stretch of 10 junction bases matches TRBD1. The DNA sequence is TGTGCCAGCAGTTATCGGGACAGGGGATACACCTTC. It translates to CASSYRDRGYTF.